This T cell receptor beta chain is drawn from a study of blood T cell repertoires in COVID-19. The data were produced by immunoSEQ multiplex PCR, yet TCRdb's version contains in-frame clones alone and is incomplete. The sample yields 130,000 to 150,000 clones, 88% seen once. Germline values: CDR1 LNHDA, CDR2 SQIVND (reference sequence). The CDR3 consists of 17 residues. V lost 5 bases to trimming and J lost 2 bases; unmatched junction nucleotides: 15. This receptor was taken from a man aged 50-59 years with active or convalescent COVID-19. This chain uses TRBV19 with TRBJ2-7; TRBD2 matches 7 bases. The sample was peripheral blood. CDR3: CASSRYSPGGPTYEQYF. In DNA form, the CDR3 reads TGTGCCAGTAGTCGATATTCCCCGGGAGGCCCTACCTACGAGCAGTACTTC.